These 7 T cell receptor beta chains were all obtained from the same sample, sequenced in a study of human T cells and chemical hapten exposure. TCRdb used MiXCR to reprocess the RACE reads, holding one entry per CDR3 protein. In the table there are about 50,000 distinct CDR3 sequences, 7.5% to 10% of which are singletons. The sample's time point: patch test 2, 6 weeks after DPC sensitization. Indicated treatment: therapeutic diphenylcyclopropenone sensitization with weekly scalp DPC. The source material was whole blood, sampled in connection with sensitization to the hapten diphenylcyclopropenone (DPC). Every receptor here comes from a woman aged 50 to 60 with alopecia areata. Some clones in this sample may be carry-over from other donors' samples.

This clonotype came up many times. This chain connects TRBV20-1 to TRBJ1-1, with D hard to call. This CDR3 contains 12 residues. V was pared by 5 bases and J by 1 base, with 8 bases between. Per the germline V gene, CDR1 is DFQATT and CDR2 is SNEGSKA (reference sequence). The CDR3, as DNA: TGCAGTGCTCCAACCCCGAACACTGAAGCTTTCTTT. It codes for CSAPTPNTEAFF.

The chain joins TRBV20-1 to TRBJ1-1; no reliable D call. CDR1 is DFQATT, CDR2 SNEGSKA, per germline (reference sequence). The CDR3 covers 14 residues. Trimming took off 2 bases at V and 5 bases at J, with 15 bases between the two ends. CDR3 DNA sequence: TGCAGTGCTAGATACGCGGGATTTGAGACTGAAGCTTTCTTT. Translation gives CSARYAGFETEAFF.

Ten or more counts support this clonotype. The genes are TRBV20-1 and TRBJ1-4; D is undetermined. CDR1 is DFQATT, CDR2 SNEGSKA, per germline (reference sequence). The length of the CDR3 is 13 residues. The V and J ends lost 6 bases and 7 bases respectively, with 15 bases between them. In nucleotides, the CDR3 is TGCAGTGCCCCATCCCTAACGGGTGAAAAACTGTTTTTT. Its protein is CSAPSLTGEKLFF.

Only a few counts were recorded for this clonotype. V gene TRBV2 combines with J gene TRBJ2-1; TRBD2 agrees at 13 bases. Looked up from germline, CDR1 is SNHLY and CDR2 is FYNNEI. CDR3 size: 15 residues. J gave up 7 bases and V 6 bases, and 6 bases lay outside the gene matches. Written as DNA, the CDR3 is TGTGCCAGCAGGGCCGGGACTAGCGGGACGAATGAGCAGTTCTTC. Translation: CASRAGTSGTNEQFF.

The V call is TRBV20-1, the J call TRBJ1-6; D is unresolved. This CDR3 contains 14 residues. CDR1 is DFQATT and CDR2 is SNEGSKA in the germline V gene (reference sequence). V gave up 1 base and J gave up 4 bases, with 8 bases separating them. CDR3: CSARVGLYNSPLHF. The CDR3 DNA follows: TGCAGTGCTAGAGTTGGCCTTTATAATTCACCCCTCCACTTT.

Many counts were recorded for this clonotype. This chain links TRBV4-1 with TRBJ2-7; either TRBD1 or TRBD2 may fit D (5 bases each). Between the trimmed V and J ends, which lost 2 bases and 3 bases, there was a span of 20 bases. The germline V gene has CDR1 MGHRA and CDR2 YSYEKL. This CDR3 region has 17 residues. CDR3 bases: TGCGCCAGCAGCCAAACTTTCGACGGGGCAGGGTTCTACGAGCAGTACTTC. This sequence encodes CASSQTFDGAGFYEQYF.

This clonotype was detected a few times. DNA for the CDR3: TGTGCCTCCAGGGCGCCCTGGATGGGAAATTCACCCCTCCACTTT. Protein: CASRAPWMGNSPLHF. This chain connects TRBV10-3 to TRBJ1-6; perhaps TRBD1 as D (5 bases). Per germline, CDR1 ENHRY and CDR2 SYGVKD. Between the trimmed V and J ends, which lost 11 bases and 7 bases, there was a span of 21 bases. CDR3 size: 15 residues.